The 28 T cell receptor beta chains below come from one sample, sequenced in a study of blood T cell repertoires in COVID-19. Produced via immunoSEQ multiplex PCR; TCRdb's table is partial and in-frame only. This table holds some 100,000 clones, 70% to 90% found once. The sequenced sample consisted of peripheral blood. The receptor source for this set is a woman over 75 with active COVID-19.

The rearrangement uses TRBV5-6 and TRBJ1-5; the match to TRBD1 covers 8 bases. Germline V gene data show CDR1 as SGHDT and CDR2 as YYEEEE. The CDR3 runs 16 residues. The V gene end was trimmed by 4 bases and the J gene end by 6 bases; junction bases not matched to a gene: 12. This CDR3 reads CASSRPPDRDVQPQHF. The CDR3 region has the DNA TGTGCCAGCAGCAGACCCCCGGACAGGGACGTTCAGCCCCAGCATTTT.

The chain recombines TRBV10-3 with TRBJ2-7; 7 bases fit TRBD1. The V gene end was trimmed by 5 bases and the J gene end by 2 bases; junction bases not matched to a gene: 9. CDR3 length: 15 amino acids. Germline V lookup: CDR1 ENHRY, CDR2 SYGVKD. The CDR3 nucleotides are TGTGCCATCAGTACTGGGACAGCGAGACCCTACGAGCAGTACTTC. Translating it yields CAISTGTARPYEQYF.

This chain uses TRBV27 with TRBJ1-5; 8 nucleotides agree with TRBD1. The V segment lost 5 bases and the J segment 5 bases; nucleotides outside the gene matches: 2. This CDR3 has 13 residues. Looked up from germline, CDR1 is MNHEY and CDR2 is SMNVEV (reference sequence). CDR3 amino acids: CASSTGGHQPQHF. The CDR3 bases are TGTGCCAGCAGTACAGGGGGGCATCAGCCCCAGCATTTT.

The CDR3 protein is CASRGLAGNTDTQYF. DNA of the CDR3: TGTGCCAGCAGAGGACTAGCGGGGAACACAGATACGCAGTATTTT. The chain recombines TRBV28 with TRBJ2-3; TRBD2 matches at 12 bases. Per the germline V gene, CDR1 is MDHEN and CDR2 is SYDVKM. The CDR3 is 15 residues long. V lost 6 bases to trimming and J lost 2 bases; unmatched junction nucleotides: 3.

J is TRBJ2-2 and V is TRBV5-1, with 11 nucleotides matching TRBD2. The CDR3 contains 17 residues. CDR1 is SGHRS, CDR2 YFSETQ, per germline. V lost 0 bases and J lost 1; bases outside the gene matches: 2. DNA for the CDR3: TGCGCCAGCAGCTTGGCGGGACTAGCGGTGAACACCGGGGAGCTGTTTTTT. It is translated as CASSLAGLAVNTGELFF.

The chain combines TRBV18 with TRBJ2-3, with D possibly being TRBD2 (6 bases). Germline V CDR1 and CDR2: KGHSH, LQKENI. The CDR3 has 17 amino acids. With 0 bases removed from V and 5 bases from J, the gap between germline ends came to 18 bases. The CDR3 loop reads CASSPPIGAGRRDTQYF. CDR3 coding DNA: TGTGCCAGCTCACCACCGATTGGGGCGGGACGTAGAGATACGCAGTATTTT.

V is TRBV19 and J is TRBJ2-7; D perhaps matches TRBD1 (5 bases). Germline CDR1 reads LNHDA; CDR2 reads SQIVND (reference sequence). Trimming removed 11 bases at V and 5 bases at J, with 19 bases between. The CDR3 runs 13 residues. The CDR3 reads CALNASGMNEQYF. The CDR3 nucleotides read TGTGCCCTCAACGCGTCAGGGATGAACGAGCAGTACTTC.

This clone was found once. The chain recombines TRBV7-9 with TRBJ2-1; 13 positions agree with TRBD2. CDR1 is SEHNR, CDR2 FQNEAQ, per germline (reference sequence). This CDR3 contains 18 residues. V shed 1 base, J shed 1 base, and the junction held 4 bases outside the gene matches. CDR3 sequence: CASSLGTSGRTSYNEQFF. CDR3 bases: TGTGCCAGCAGCTTAGGGACTAGCGGGAGAACATCCTACAATGAGCAGTTCTTC.

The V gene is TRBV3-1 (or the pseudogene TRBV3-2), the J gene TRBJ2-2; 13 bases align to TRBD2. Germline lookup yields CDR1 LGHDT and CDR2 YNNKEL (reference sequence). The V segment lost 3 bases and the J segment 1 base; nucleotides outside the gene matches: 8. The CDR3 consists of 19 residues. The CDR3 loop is CASSHPPGLAGMNTGELFF. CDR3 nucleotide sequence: TGTGCCAGCAGCCACCCCCCGGGACTAGCGGGAATGAACACCGGGGAGCTGTTTTTT.

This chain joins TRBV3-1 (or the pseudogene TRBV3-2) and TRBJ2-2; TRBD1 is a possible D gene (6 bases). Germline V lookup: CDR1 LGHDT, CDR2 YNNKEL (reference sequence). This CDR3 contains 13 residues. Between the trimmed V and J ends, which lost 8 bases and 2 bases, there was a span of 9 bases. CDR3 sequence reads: CASEGVNTGELFF. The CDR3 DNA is TGTGCCAGCGAGGGGGTTAACACCGGGGAGCTGTTTTTT.

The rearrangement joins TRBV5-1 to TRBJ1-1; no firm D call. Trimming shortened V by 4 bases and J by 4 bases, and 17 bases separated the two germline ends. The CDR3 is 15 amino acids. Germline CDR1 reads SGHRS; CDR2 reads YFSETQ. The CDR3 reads CASSTGPGESTEAFF. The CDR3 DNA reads TGCGCCAGCAGCACCGGCCCCGGAGAGAGCACTGAAGCTTTCTTT.

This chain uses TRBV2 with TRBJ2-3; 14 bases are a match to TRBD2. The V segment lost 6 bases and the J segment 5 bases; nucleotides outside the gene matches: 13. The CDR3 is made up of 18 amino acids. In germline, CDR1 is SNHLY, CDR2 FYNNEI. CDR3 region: CASSPSQGLAGDKDTQYF. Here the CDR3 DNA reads TGTGCCAGCAGCCCCTCCCAGGGACTAGCGGGAGATAAAGATACGCAGTATTTT.

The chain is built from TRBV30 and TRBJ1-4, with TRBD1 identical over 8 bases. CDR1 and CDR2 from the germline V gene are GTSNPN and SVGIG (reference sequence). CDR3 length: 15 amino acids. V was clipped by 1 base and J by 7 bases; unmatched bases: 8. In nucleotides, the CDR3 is TGTGCCTGGAGTGGAAAGAAACAGGGGGTTGAAAAACTGTTTTTT. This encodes CAWSGKKQGVEKLFF.

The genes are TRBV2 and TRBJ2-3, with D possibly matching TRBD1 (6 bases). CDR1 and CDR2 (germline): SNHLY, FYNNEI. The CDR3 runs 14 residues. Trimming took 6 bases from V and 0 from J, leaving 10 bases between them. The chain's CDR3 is CASRGTPSTDTQYF. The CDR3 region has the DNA TGTGCCAGCAGAGGGACACCCAGCACAGATACGCAGTATTTT.

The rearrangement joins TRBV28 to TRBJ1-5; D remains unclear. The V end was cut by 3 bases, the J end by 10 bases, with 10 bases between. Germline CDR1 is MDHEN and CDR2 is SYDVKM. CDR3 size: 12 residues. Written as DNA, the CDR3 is TGTGCCAGCAGTTTTGTCCGTAGACCCCAGCATTTT. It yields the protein CASSFVRRPQHF.

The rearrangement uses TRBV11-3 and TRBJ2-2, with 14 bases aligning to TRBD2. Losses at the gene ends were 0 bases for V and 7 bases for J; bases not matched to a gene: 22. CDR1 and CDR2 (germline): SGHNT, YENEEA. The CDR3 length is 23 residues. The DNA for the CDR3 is TGTGCCAGCAGCTTAGAGGGTCATTTGCGGTGGGGACTAGCGGGAGTAGAAATCGGGGAGCTGTTTTTT. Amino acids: CASSLEGHLRWGLAGVEIGELFF.

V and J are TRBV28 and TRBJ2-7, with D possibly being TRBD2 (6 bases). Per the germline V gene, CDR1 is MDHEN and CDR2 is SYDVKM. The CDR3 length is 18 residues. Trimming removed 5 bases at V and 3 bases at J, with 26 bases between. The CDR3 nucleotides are TGTGCCAGCAGTCCATCTCTAACGCGACTAGTGGCTAACTACGAGCAGTACTTC. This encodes CASSPSLTRLVANYEQYF.

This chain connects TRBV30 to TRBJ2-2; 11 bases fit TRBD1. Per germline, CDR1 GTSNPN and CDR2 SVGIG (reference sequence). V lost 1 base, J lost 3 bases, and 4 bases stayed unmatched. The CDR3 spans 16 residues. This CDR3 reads CAWSAGDRGDTGELFF. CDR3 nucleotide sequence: TGTGCCTGGAGTGCAGGGGACAGGGGGGACACCGGGGAGCTGTTTTTT. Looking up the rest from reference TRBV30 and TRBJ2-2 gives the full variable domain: SQTIHQWPATLVQPVGSPLSLECTVEGTSNPNLYWYRQAAGRGLQLLFYSVGIGQISSEVPQNLSASRPQDRQFILSSKKLLLSDSGFYLCAWSAGDRGDTGELFFGEGSRLTVL.

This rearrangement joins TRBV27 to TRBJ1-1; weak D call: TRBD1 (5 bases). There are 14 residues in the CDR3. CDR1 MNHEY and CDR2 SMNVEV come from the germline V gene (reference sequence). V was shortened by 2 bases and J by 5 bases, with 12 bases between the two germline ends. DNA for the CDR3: TGTGCCAGCAGTTTAAGGGCAGGGAGGACTGAAGCTTTCTTT. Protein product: CASSLRAGRTEAFF.

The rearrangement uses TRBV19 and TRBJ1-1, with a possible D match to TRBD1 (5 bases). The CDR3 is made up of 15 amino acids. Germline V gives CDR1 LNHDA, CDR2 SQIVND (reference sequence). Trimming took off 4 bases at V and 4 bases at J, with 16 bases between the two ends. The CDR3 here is CASSTPWTTATEAFF. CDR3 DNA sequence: TGTGCCAGTAGTACACCTTGGACAACAGCCACTGAAGCTTTCTTT.

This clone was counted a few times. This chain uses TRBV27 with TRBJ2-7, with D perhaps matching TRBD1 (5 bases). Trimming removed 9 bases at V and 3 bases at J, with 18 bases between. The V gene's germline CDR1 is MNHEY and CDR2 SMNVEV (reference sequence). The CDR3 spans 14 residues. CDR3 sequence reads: CARNAWTRYYEQYF. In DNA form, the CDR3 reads TGTGCCAGAAACGCTTGGACACGCTACTACGAGCAGTACTTC.

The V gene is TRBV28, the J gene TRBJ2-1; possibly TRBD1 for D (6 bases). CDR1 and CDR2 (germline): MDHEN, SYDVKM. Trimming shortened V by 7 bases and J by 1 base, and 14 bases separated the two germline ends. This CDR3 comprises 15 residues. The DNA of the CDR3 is TGTGCCAGCACCCCAGGGGTTTTATCCTACAATGAGCAGTTCTTC. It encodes CASTPGVLSYNEQFF.

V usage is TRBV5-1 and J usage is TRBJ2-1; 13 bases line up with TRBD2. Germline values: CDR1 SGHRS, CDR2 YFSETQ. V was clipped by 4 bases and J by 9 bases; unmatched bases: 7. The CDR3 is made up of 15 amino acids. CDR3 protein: CASSPLAGGPGEQFF. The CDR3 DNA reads TGCGCCAGCAGCCCACTAGCGGGAGGGCCCGGTGAGCAGTTCTTC.

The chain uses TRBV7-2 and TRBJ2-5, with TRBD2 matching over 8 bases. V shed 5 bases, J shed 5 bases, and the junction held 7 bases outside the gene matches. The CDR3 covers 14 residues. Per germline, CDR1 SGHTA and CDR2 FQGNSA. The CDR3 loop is CASSRSGIWETQYF. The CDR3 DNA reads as TGTGCCAGCAGCCGTAGCGGGATTTGGGAGACCCAGTACTTC.

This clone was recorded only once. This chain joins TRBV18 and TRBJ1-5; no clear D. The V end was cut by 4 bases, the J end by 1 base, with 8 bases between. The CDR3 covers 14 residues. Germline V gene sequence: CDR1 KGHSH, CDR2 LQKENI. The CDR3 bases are TGTGCCAGCTCACTTGCCGGGAGCAATCAGCCCCAGCATTTT. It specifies CASSLAGSNQPQHF.

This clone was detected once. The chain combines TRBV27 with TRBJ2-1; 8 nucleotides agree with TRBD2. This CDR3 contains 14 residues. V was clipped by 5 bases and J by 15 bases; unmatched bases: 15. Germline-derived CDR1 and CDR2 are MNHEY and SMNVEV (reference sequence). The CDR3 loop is CASSPGGSGTLWFF. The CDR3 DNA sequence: TGTGCCAGCAGTCCCGGGGGTAGCGGGACGTTATGGTTCTTC.

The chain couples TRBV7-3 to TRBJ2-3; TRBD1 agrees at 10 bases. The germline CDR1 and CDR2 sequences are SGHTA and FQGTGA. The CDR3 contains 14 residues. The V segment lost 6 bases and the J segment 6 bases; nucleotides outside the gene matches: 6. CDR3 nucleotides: TGTGCCAGCAGTCGGACAGGGGGAGGGGATACGCAGTATTTT. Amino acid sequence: CASSRTGGGDTQYF.

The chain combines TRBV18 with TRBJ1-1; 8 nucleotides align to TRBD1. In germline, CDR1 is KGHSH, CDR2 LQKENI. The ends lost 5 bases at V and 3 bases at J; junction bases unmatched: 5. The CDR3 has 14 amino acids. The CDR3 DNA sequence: TGTGCCAGCTCAACGGACAGGGTGTACACTGAAGCTTTCTTT. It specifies CASSTDRVYTEAFF.